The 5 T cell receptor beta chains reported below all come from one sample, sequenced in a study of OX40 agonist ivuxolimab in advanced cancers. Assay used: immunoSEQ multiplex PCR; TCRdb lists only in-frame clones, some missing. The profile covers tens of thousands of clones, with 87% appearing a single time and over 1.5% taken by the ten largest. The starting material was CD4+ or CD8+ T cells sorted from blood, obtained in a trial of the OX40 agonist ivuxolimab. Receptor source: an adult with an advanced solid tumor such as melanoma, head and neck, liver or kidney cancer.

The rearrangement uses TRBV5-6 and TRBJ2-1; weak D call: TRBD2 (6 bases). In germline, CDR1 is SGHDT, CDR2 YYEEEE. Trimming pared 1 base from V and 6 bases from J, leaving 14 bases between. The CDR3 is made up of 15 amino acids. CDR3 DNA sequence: TGTGCCAGCAGCTTGTGGTTGGGACTCTTCAATGAGCAGTTCTTC. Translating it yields CASSLWLGLFNEQFF.

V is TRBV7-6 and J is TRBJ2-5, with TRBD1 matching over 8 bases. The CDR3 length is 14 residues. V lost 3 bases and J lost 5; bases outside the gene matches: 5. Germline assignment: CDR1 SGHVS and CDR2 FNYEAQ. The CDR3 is CASSLQGAGETQYF. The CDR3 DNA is TGTGCCAGCAGCTTGCAGGGGGCAGGGGAGACCCAGTACTTC. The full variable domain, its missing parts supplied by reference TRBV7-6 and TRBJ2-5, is GAGVSQSPRYKVTKRGQDVALRCDPISGHVSLYWYRQALGQGPEFLTYFNYEAQQDKSGLPNDRFSAERPEGSISTLTIQRTEQRDSAMYRCASSLQGAGETQYFGPGTRLLVL.

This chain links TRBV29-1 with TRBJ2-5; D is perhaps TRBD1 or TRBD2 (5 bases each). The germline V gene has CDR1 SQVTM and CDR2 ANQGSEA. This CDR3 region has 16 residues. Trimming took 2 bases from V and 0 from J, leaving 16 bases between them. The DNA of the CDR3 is TGCAGCGTTGAATTCTCCCGGGACGGAAACCAAGAGACCCAGTACTTC. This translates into CSVEFSRDGNQETQYF.

The DNA for the CDR3 is TGTGCCAGCCTATGGAGCACGAACACTGAAGCTTTCTTT. It yields the protein CASLWSTNTEAFF. The V call is TRBV18, the J call TRBJ1-1; D remains unclear. Per germline, CDR1 KGHSH and CDR2 LQKENI. V was shortened by 8 bases and J by 1 base, with 11 bases between the two germline ends. The CDR3 covers 13 residues.

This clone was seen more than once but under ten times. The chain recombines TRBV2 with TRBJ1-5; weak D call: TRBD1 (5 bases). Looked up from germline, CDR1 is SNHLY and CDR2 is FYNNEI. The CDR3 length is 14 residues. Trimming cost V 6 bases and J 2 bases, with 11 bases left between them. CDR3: CASSDRDGNQPQHF. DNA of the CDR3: TGTGCCAGCAGCGACCGGGACGGCAATCAGCCCCAGCATTTT.